Listed below are T cell receptor beta chains from one sample, sequenced in a study of blood T cell repertoires in COVID-19. Libraries were prepared by immunoSEQ multiplex PCR; TCRdb keeps only in-frame clonotypes and omits some of them. The sample carries 90,000 or so clones, roughly 80% recorded once. Sequenced material: peripheral blood. The origin of the receptors is a man older than 75 with active or convalescent COVID-19. CDR3s include the opening cysteine and the closing phenylalanine or tryptophan. Each record gives: D gene, V gene, clone size, J gene, CDR3 DNA, CDR3 protein. The D gene is left open where the match is weak. Some rows have no size entry. The others give once, few or many, or a class for an expanded clone.

D gene: TRBD2
V gene: TRBV7-3
clone size: -
J gene: TRBJ2-3
CDR3 DNA: TGTGCCAGCAGCTCCCCGGGGGGGGCTGATACGCAGTATTTT
CDR3 protein: CASSSPGGADTQYF

D gene: TRBD1
V gene: TRBV28
clone size: -
J gene: TRBJ1-4
CDR3 DNA: TGTGCCAGCCGGACAGGGAACCTCAAACTGTTTTTT
CDR3 protein: CASRTGNLKLFF

D gene: -
V gene: TRBV30
clone size: -
J gene: TRBJ1-5
CDR3 DNA: TGTGCCTGGAGTGTAAGCGGTAGCAATCAGCCCCAGCATTTT
CDR3 protein: CAWSVSGSNQPQHF

D gene: TRBD1
V gene: TRBV4-3
clone size: -
J gene: TRBJ1-4
CDR3 DNA: TGCGCCAGCAGCCAAGATATTCCAGGGGGGATAACAGATGAAAAACTGTTTTTT
CDR3 protein: CASSQDIPGGITDEKLFF

D gene: TRBD2
V gene: TRBV27
clone size: -
J gene: TRBJ2-1
CDR3 DNA: TGTGCCAGCAGCCCGGTAGCGGGGTATACTTACAATGAGCAGTTCTTC
CDR3 protein: CASSPVAGYTYNEQFF

D gene: TRBD1
V gene: TRBV28
clone size: once
J gene: TRBJ1-2
CDR3 DNA: TGTGCCAGCAGTTTATACCGGACAGGGCTTGGCTACACCTTC
CDR3 protein: CASSLYRTGLGYTF

D gene: TRBD1
V gene: TRBV5-1
clone size: -
J gene: TRBJ2-1
CDR3 DNA: TGCGCCAGCAGCGAGGACAGGGAACTTCAAAAGTGGCAGTTCTTC
CDR3 protein: CASSEDRELQKWQFF

D gene: TRBD1
V gene: TRBV19
clone size: -
J gene: TRBJ1-2
CDR3 DNA: TGTGCCAGTAGTGGACAGGGGGGATATGGCTACACCTTC
CDR3 protein: CASSGQGGYGYTF

D gene: -
V gene: TRBV5-4
clone size: -
J gene: TRBJ2-3
CDR3 DNA: TGTGCCAGCAGCTTTCGGGGAAGCACAGATACGCAGTATTTT
CDR3 protein: CASSFRGSTDTQYF

D gene: -
V gene: TRBV5-4
clone size: few
J gene: TRBJ2-7
CDR3 DNA: TGTGCCAGCAGCGTGGTCAGCATGGGGGCCCGGTACGAGCAGTACTTC
CDR3 protein: CASSVVSMGARYEQYF

D gene: -
V gene: TRBV5-1
clone size: -
J gene: TRBJ2-7
CDR3 DNA: TGCGCCAGCCGGGACTCTCCTGCCTACGAGCAGTACTTC
CDR3 protein: CASRDSPAYEQYF

D gene: -
V gene: TRBV7-9
clone size: -
J gene: TRBJ1-6
CDR3 DNA: TGTGCCAGCAGCCGACAGGTCCGGTCACCCCTCCACTTT
CDR3 protein: CASSRQVRSPLHF

D gene: TRBD2
V gene: TRBV19
clone size: -
J gene: TRBJ2-5
CDR3 DNA: TGTGCCAGTACAGATAGCGGGGGGGCCGCGGAGACCCAGTACTTC
CDR3 protein: CASTDSGGAAETQYF

D gene: -
V gene: TRBV5-6
clone size: -
J gene: TRBJ1-2
CDR3 DNA: TGTGCCAGCAGCCCGTTATCCGGGACAACTTATGGCTACACCTTC
CDR3 protein: CASSPLSGTTYGYTF

D gene: TRBD1
V gene: TRBV12-3/TRBV12-4
clone size: -
J gene: TRBJ1-6
CDR3 DNA: TGTGCCAGCCAGGACAGGTATAATTCACCCCTCCACTTT
CDR3 protein: CASQDRYNSPLHF

D gene: -
V gene: TRBV29-1
clone size: -
J gene: TRBJ1-1
CDR3 DNA: TGCAGCGCCTCTGACCGGGGCACTGAAGCTTTCTTT
CDR3 protein: CSASDRGTEAFF

D gene: -
V gene: TRBV5-1
clone size: -
J gene: TRBJ1-1
CDR3 DNA: TGCGCCAGCAGGCAAGGGGGGAACACTGAAGCTTTCTTT
CDR3 protein: CASRQGGNTEAFF

D gene: -
V gene: TRBV20-1
clone size: -
J gene: TRBJ2-7
CDR3 DNA: TGCAGTGCCGTCCAGAGGGACGAGCAGTACTTC
CDR3 protein: CSAVQRDEQYF

D gene: -
V gene: TRBV19
clone size: -
J gene: TRBJ2-7
CDR3 DNA: TGTGCCAGTAGTATTTTGGCAGGCTACGAGCAGTACTTC
CDR3 protein: CASSILAGYEQYF

D gene: -
V gene: TRBV2
clone size: -
J gene: TRBJ1-5
CDR3 DNA: TGTGCCAGCAGGGGTGACAGTACAAATCAGCCCCAGCATTTT
CDR3 protein: CASRGDSTNQPQHF

D gene: -
V gene: TRBV7-3
clone size: -
J gene: TRBJ1-1
CDR3 DNA: TGTGCCAGCAAGGAGACCCCGAACACTGAAGCTTTCTTT
CDR3 protein: CASKETPNTEAFF

D gene: -
V gene: TRBV7-8
clone size: once
J gene: TRBJ1-2
CDR3 DNA: TGTGCCAGCAGCTTTGACTTAAACTATGGCTACACCTTC
CDR3 protein: CASSFDLNYGYTF

D gene: -
V gene: TRBV19
clone size: few
J gene: TRBJ1-3
CDR3 DNA: TGTGCCAGTAGTCAACAGGCGAGCTCTGGAAACACCATATATTTT
CDR3 protein: CASSQQASSGNTIYF

D gene: TRBD1
V gene: TRBV9
clone size: -
J gene: TRBJ1-1
CDR3 DNA: TGTGCCAGCAGCGTGACAGGGGGGAACACTGAAGCTTTCTTT
CDR3 protein: CASSVTGGNTEAFF

D gene: -
V gene: TRBV10-3
clone size: -
J gene: TRBJ1-2
CDR3 DNA: TGTGCCATCAGCGCTTACGGGGTGGTTGGCGATGGCTACACCTTC
CDR3 protein: CAISAYGVVGDGYTF

D gene: -
V gene: TRBV7-9
clone size: -
J gene: TRBJ2-3
CDR3 DNA: TGTGCCAGCAGCCCGACACCTTGGGCTAAAAGAGATAATTATACGCAGTATTTT
CDR3 protein: CASSPTPWAKRDNYTQYF

D gene: -
V gene: TRBV5-1
clone size: -
J gene: TRBJ1-3
CDR3 DNA: TGCGCCAGCAGCTACGGACAGAGCCTCTCTGGAAACACCATATATTTT
CDR3 protein: CASSYGQSLSGNTIYF

D gene: -
V gene: TRBV3-1/TRBV3-2
clone size: -
J gene: TRBJ1-2
CDR3 DNA: TGTGCCAGCTCATTAGGCCCTAGCTATGGCTACACCTTC
CDR3 protein: CASSLGPSYGYTF